This T cell receptor beta chain derives from a study of blood T cells in healthy people across ages (dated by TCRdb to the mid-2010s). Some background on the complete study: In model experiments, template switching captured roughly one uniquely barcoded TCR beta cDNA molecule for every two T cells. The study measured age-related changes in TCR beta repertoire diversity using deep sequencing normalized with unique cDNA molecular identifiers. The donors were divided into four age groups: young (average about 16 years), middle-aged (approximately 39), aged (62) and long-lived (about 90). Two additional independent replicas of 1 million unique cDNA reads from the same blood draw were analyzed for two donors (one aged 18 to 30 and one aged 80 or older). What the work shows at the level of the full study, not this receptor alone: Because the CMV infection status of the donors was unknown, age-related changes in expanded clonotypes may potentially have been confounded. As age increased, observed TCR beta diversity per million T cells dropped in a roughly linear way, and a significant reduction was already evident by age roughly 40. The long-lived group showed more naive CD4+ T cells, fewer expanded clones and increased TCR diversity than the aged group, suggesting age selection. Because profiling used bulk unsorted PBMCs, naive and antigen-experienced compartments could not be compared conclusively. A strong correlation was found between observed TCR beta diversity and the percentage of naive T cells measured by flow cytometry. Estimates of total diversity based on one million sequenced T cells were regarded as lower bounds and as underestimates.

The donors were a few dozen Caucasian individuals from Russia, aged roughly 6 to 90 years, who were systemically healthy. Each donor gave approximately 10 milliliters of peripheral blood, collected into EDTA-treated Vacutainer tubes. PBMCs were isolated by Ficoll-Paque density-gradient centrifugation, with at least 7 million obtained per sample. Total RNA, at least 5 micrograms per sample, was extracted from PBMCs with Trizol reagent. The percentages of naive CD45RAhigh/CD27high T cells were determined by flow cytometry on a PBMC aliquot from every donor. The germline V gene yields SQVTM for CDR1 and ANQGSEA for CDR2. Ends trimmed: V by 6 bases, J by 4 bases; bases unmatched to a gene: 2. The CDR3, from cysteine to phenylalanine, totals 14 residues. The retained sequence is limited to the CDR3, 42 bases, with the frame set at the first base. This clonotype was recorded a few times. Its antigen remains undetermined. Base qualities are missing; no much larger clone stands one base away.

The method behind the library was 5' RACE. Sequencing used an Illumina HiSeq 2500. A second about 7 to 12 cycle PCR used a sample-barcoded 5' primer and a J-beta primer mix. A unique molecular identifier was introduced onto each TCR beta cDNA molecule by a template-switch 5' adaptor carrying 12 random nucleotides. At least 3 million CDR3-containing paired-end reads were obtained from each sample. All of the RNA was converted into first-strand cDNA using the Mint cDNA synthesis kit, with a TRBC-specific oligonucleotide serving as the primer. Following uracil-DNA glycosylase treatment, a first 18-cycle PCR with universal primers M1SS and BC2_uni_R was performed on all cDNA. The published analysis was carried out like this. For normalization, 1 million high-quality reads were randomly selected from each sample, with every read carrying a distinct molecular identifier. Instead of being binned into consensus sequences, reads with shared molecular identifiers were discarded. MiTCR, run with a Q25 quality threshold and the strictest error-elimination algorithm, handled CDR3 identification, clonotype clustering and error correction. A nonparametric unseen species model with Euler transformation was used to estimate a lower bound on total TCR beta diversity. TCRdb passed the public sequencing reads through fastp at Q25 and MiXCR, retaining productive beta sequences. Rows are unified per CDR3 protein, each entry keeping the most common DNA and genes. It is TCRdb's table, rather than the study itself, that gives the V and J calls and clone size. The sample table records roughly 560,000 distinct CDR3 sequences; 24% of these occur just once. The ten biggest clones cover 8.7% of the sample.

These same records also appear under a second study, on T cells of mothers and their children. As the second paper documents: Donors were nine systemically healthy Caucasian individuals: three mothers and their six children. cDNA synthesis consumed the entire amount of extracted RNA, loaded at around 1.5 ug RNA in each 15 ul reaction. In the second PCR, the M1S primer added sample barcodes and 2-4 random nucleotides. More than 9 million TCR beta CDR3 reads were obtained from each mother, and about 3 million reads were obtained from each child. In both related and unrelated pairs, thymic selection shapes the output of TCR recombination in a similar way, with inherited differences having only a minor effect. Related mother-child pairs always showed normalized repertoire overlap that was slightly higher than in unrelated mother-child pairs, though the difference was never significant. Persistent microchimeric T cell clones were not detected, at a sensitivity of roughly 100 clones per million clonotypes. Deep NGS was used in the study to compare the TCR beta repertoires of mothers and children and to look for features that separate related mother-child pairs from unrelated individuals. Mothers averaged roughly 36 +/- 4 years of age and children averaged approximately 11 +/- 4 years. Libraries were sequenced on Illumina HiSeq 2000 with 100+100 nt paired-end reads after adapter ligation with NEBNext reagents. To prevent cross-contamination, the mother and child libraries were prepared a month apart and were sequenced in separate runs. Between about 500,000 and 2,300,000 distinct TCR beta clonotypes were identified per donor. Naive TCR beta clonotypes were estimated from low-frequency clonotypes matched to each donor's FACS-determined naive share, without sorting.

Recombination connected TRBV29-1 to TRBJ2-3, with 15 junctional bases fitting TRBD2. The TCR was taken from a boy aged 10-17 years in good health. Sequences were obtained from blood. The bases are TGCAGCGTGGGACTAGCGGGGGGTCCAGATACGCAGTATTTT. Its translation reads: CSVGLAGGPDTQYF.